This TCR beta chain was obtained from a study of cytomegalovirus exposure and HLA in healthy donors. In the study overall: Earlier findings included more than 95 million unique TCR beta sequences obtained from 150 million to 200 million T cells. Study observations and caveats: V- and J-gene trimming in TCR beta was tied to a missense DCLRE1C variant by an analysis performed later. Researchers had no immune exposure information except CMV serostatus available.

The primer mix had 60 Vbeta and 13 Jbeta primers. Measured with immunoSEQ multiplex PCR; TCRdb has only the in-frame clones, and not every one. The sample lists roughly 55,000 clones, roughly 71% occurring once. CDR1 is SGHTA and CDR2 is FQGTGA in the germline V gene. This CDR3 has 16 residues. V lost 1 base and J lost 7; bases outside the gene matches: 8. Remarks on this clone: Its specificity is unknown.

The rearrangement uses TRBV7-3 and TRBJ2-2; 8 bases agree with TRBD1. The sequence derives from a man aged 40-49 years in good health and CMV-seropositive. Specimen: PBMCs. The CDR3 region is CASSLNSQGAGGELFF. CDR3 bases: TGTGCCAGCAGCTTAAATTCTCAGGGGGCTGGCGGGGAGCTGTTTTTT.